This T cell receptor beta chain was documented in a study of blood T cell repertoires in COVID-19. A single count supports this clone. The CDR3 contains 16 residues. V lost 0 bases to trimming and J lost 4 bases; unmatched junction nucleotides: 8. Germline lookup yields CDR1 SGDLS and CDR2 YYNGEE. In the original analysis: Counts of nucleated cells, estimated from reference gene primer amplification, were obtained. This table comes from immunoSEQ multiplex PCR, and its TCRdb copy is limited to in-frame clones, with some not included. The D gene and trimming were derived from the DNA, and the V and J assignments and clone size from that table. This sample has tens of thousands of clones, with around 82% found just once.

This chain connects TRBV9 to TRBJ2-7; 9 bases agree with TRBD2. Sequencing was carried out using peripheral blood. The sequence was collected from a man aged 50 or older with active or convalescent COVID-19. CDR3: CASSVGSLAGIYEQYF. Written as DNA, the CDR3 is TGTGCCAGCAGCGTAGGTAGTCTAGCGGGGATTTACGAGCAGTACTTC.